The 26 T cell receptor beta chains listed next were all sequenced from one sample in a study of regulatory T cells in long-lasting Graves disease. Arm-PCR with iRepertoire HTBI primers amplified the CDR3 regions for these TCR beta libraries. TCRdb used MiXCR to reprocess the multiplex PCR reads, holding one entry per CDR3 protein. The profile covers 540,000 or so distinct CDR3 sequences, with approximately 12% appearing a single time and roughly a tenth taken by the ten largest. Time point in this sample: newly diagnosed GD, antithyroid drugs for less than 3 months. The TCR library used RNA extracted from PBMCs. The sample also formed part of further work on T cells in Graves' hyperthyroidism and ophthalmopathy.

This sample comprised peripheral blood mononuclear cells (PBMCs), obtained at new diagnosis, from a patient treated with antithyroid drugs. The source is a man aged 25 to 40 with Graves disease.

In regard to this clonotype: This sequence may be a read error, since a much larger clone differs from it by one base. The V gene is TRBV29-1, the J gene TRBJ2-7; D is ambiguous. This CDR3 comprises 12 residues. V lost 5 bases and J lost 5, with 13 bases in between. Germline V gene lookup returns CDR1 SQVTM and CDR2 ANQGSEA. The CDR3 DNA reads TGCAGCGTTCTTTTAGTTATGCACGAGCAGTACTTC. It codes for CSVLLVMHEQYF.

This clonotype was detected ten times or more. The CDR3 DNA follows: TGTGCCAGCAGTGCAAGCGGGGGGGATTACAATGAGCAGTTCTTC. It translates to CASSASGGDYNEQFF. The chain links TRBV2 to TRBJ2-1; the match to TRBD2 covers 10 bases. Germline V gene sequence: CDR1 SNHLY, CDR2 FYNNEI. The CDR3 contains 15 residues. Trimming took 4 bases from V and 4 from J; bases not matched to a gene: 4.

There are a few counts of this clonotype. The chain recombines TRBV6-1 with TRBJ1-3, with D unclear. V dropped 7 bases and J dropped 2 bases, with 15 bases sitting between them. Germline V lookup: CDR1 MNHNS, CDR2 SASEGT. This CDR3 spans 15 amino acids. The CDR3: CASTDWDGAGNTIYF. Here the CDR3 DNA reads TGTGCCAGCACCGACTGGGATGGGGCTGGAAACACCATATATTTT.

The rearrangement joins TRBV7-9 to TRBJ2-1; 8 bases line up with TRBD2. This CDR3 comprises 16 residues. With 3 bases clipped from V and 5 bases from J, the junction kept 9 bases outside the gene matches. Germline CDR1 and CDR2: SEHNR and FQNEAQ (reference sequence). CDR3 region: CASSFSSSGQNNEQFF. The CDR3, as DNA: TGTGCCAGCAGCTTTTCCTCTAGCGGGCAGAACAATGAGCAGTTCTTC.

This clonotype was counted a few times. CDR3 nucleotide sequence: TGTGCCAGTAAAGACCCGCTAAGAGGAAACACCATATATTTT. The encoded protein is CASKDPLRGNTIYF. The J gene is TRBJ1-3, the V gene TRBV19; D remains ambiguous. Germline V gives CDR1 LNHDA, CDR2 SQIVND (reference sequence). The CDR3 runs to 14 residues. Trimming took 7 bases from V and 4 from J, leaving 14 bases between them.

This clonotype has more than one count but fewer than ten. V and J are TRBV6-2 or TRBV6-3 and TRBJ2-4; 7 bases match TRBD2. The V gene's germline CDR1 is MNHEY and CDR2 SVGEGT. V shed 2 bases, J shed 0 bases, and the junction held 1 base outside the gene matches. This CDR3 spans 15 amino acids. The CDR3 DNA sequence: TGTGCCAGCAGTTACGGGGGGGGAGCCAAAAACATTCAGTACTTC. Translation gives CASSYGGGAKNIQYF.

This clonotype was seen ten or more times. The chain carries TRBV30 and TRBJ1-3; D uncertain. The CDR3 has 13 residues. Trimming removed 1 base at V and 2 bases at J, with 6 bases between. The germline gives CDR1 GTSNPN, CDR2 SVGIG (reference sequence). CDR3 bases: TGTGCCTGGAGTGGAGGGACTGGAAACACCATATATTTT. Translating it yields CAWSGGTGNTIYF.

V gene TRBV6-1 combines with J gene TRBJ2-7; D possibly uses TRBD1 or TRBD2 (5 bases each). Germline-derived CDR1 and CDR2 are MNHNS and SASEGT. The CDR3 spans 17 residues. The V and J ends lost 2 bases and 2 bases respectively, with 19 bases between them. The DNA of the CDR3 is TGTGCCAGCAGTGAACGGTGGGGGACCGACGAAACCTACGAGCAGTACTTC. Its protein product is CASSERWGTDETYEQYF.

The rearrangement uses TRBV27 and TRBJ2-2; maybe TRBD2 (7 bases). Germline values: CDR1 MNHEY, CDR2 SMNVEV (reference sequence). Trimming cost V 8 bases and J 7 bases, with 17 bases left between them. The CDR3 contains 14 residues. The CDR3 region is CASVGAGEDGELFF. Written as DNA, the CDR3 is TGTGCCAGCGTGGGGGCGGGAGAGGACGGGGAGCTGTTTTTT.

This clonotype was detected many times. The chain combines TRBV2 with TRBJ2-7; tentative D call: TRBD1 (6 bases). This CDR3 has 15 residues. The germline V gene encodes CDR1 SNHLY and CDR2 FYNNEI. V shed 7 bases and J shed 8 bases, with 24 bases lying between them. CDR3 region: CASTIRETQGRQQYF. CDR3 coding DNA: TGTGCCAGCACGATTAGGGAAACACAGGGAAGGCAGCAGTACTTC. Full variable domain (rest looked up from reference TRBV2 and TRBJ2-7): EPEVTQTPSHQVTQMGQEVILRCVPISNHLYFYWYRQILGQKVEFLVSFYNNEISEKSEIFDDQFSVERPDGSNFTLKIRSTKLEDSAMYFCASTIRETQGRQQYFGPGTRLTVT.

In its sample, this clonotype was seen a few times. V gene TRBV6-2 or TRBV6-3 combines with J gene TRBJ2-1; D not certain. The V end lost 4 bases, the J end lost 15 bases, and 19 bases lay between the germline ends. The CDR3 is 13 residues long. Germline V gene data show CDR1 as MNHEY and CDR2 as SVGEGT. The CDR3 loop is CASSFSLVVAVFF. The DNA for the CDR3 is TGTGCCAGCAGTTTTTCCCTGGTCGTTGCGGTGTTCTTC.

This clonotype was observed many times. CDR3 sequence (DNA): TGCAGTGCTAGAGCGGGGTCATACTACAATGAGCAGTTCTTC. Translation: CSARAGSYYNEQFF. The chain recombines TRBV20-1 with TRBJ2-1; D possibly corresponds to TRBD2 (5 bases). Germline lookup yields CDR1 DFQATT and CDR2 SNEGSKA (reference sequence). V shed 1 base and J shed 3 bases, with 10 bases lying between them. This CDR3 is 14 amino acids long.

This clonotype came up a few times. The rearrangement joins TRBV4-1 to TRBJ2-7; D gene uncertain. The CDR3 length is 15 residues. Trimming stripped 0 bases from V and 0 bases from J, with 9 bases between. CDR1 is MGHRA, CDR2 YSYEKL, per germline. DNA of the CDR3: TGCGCCAGCAGCCAAGAGACGGCTAGCTCCTACGAGCAGTACTTC. This sequence encodes CASSQETASSYEQYF.

Of note for this clonotype: Being one base from a much bigger clone, this may be a read error. The CDR3 does not close with the conserved phenylalanine or tryptophan, likely indicating a read error. The chain recombines TRBV20-1 with TRBJ2-7; 10 bases line up with TRBD2. Germline loops: CDR1 DFQATT, CDR2 SNEGSKA (reference sequence). V trimming: 5 bases; J trimming: 2 bases; junction bases outside the gene matches: 6. This CDR3 spans 14 amino acids. The CDR3 region is CSAWTSGLPYEQYL. For the CDR3, the DNA is TGCAGTGCTTGGACTAGCGGCCTTCCCTACGAGCAGTACTTA.

The V gene is TRBV12-3 or TRBV12-4, the J gene TRBJ2-2; TRBD1 is a possible D gene (6 bases). This CDR3 is 15 amino acids long. Between the trimmed V and J ends, which lost 9 bases and 1 base, there was a span of 15 bases. DNA of the CDR3: TGTGCCAGTAATATTAGGGGACAGAACACCGGGGAGCTGTTTTTT. It specifies CASNIRGQNTGELFF.

In its sample, this clonotype was seen many times. The chain couples TRBV6-2 or TRBV6-3 to TRBJ2-2; no clear D. The CDR3 has 14 residues. V lost 5 bases, J lost 3 bases, and 10 bases lay in between. Germline-derived CDR1 and CDR2 are MNHEY and SVGEGT. Here the CDR3 reads CASSEWQDTGELFF. The CDR3 nucleotides are TGTGCCAGCAGTGAGTGGCAGGACACCGGGGAGCTGTTTTTT.

This clonotype was counted many times. V usage is TRBV27 and J usage is TRBJ2-7; 7 bases fit TRBD2. V lost 6 bases and J lost 2; bases outside the gene matches: 7. The germline V gene encodes CDR1 MNHEY and CDR2 SMNVEV (reference sequence). This CDR3 is built from 14 residues. CDR3 coding DNA: TGTGCCAGCAGGCCCAGGGCGGGAGCCTACGAGCAGTACTTC. Translated, it gives CASRPRAGAYEQYF.

This clonotype was seen repeatedly, ten times or more. The gene calls are TRBV12-3 or TRBV12-4 and TRBJ2-1; 14 positions agree with TRBD2. V was clipped by 7 bases and J by 7 bases; unmatched bases: 9. This CDR3 region has 16 residues. CDR3 DNA sequence: TGTGCCAGCACGTCCTTCGGGACTAGCGGGAGTAATGAGCAGTTCTTC. This encodes CASTSFGTSGSNEQFF.

This rearrangement joins TRBV5-1 to TRBJ1-2; 8 bases fit TRBD1. The V gene end was trimmed by 2 bases and the J gene end by 5 bases; junction bases not matched to a gene: 5. Germline V CDR1 and CDR2: SGHRS, YFSETQ. The length of the CDR3 is 14 residues. The DNA of the CDR3 is TGCGCCAGCAGCTTCGGACAGGGAGATTATGGCTACACCTTC. Protein sequence: CASSFGQGDYGYTF.

The chain links TRBV14 to TRBJ2-4; D possibly corresponds to TRBD2 (6 bases). Germline V CDR1 and CDR2: SGHDN, FVKESK. V was trimmed by 1 base and J by 0 bases, leaving 13 bases between them. The CDR3 extends over 17 amino acids. CDR3 bases: TGTGCCAGCAGCCAAGTCCACGGGAGTCTAGCCAAAAACATTCAGTACTTC. Translation gives CASSQVHGSLAKNIQYF.

Comment on this clonotype: A much larger clone lies a single base off, so this may be a read error. This chain joins TRBV18 and TRBJ1-2; 7 nucleotides agree with TRBD1. The CDR3 runs to 14 residues. Per germline, CDR1 KGHSH and CDR2 LQKENI. With V trimmed by 5 bases and J by 5 bases, 8 bases remained unmatched. The CDR3 spells CASSTQQGPYGYTF. The CDR3 DNA reads as TGTGCCAGCTCAACCCAACAGGGGCCGTATGGCTACACCTTC. The complete variable domain, with remaining parts taken from reference TRBV18 and TRBJ1-2, reads NAGVMQNPRHLVRRRGQEARLRCSPMKGHSHVYWYRQLPEEGLKFMVYLQKENIIDESGMPKERFSAEFPKEGPSILRIQQVVRGDSAAYFCASSTQQGPYGYTFGSGTRLTVV.

This clonotype showed up many times. The V and J genes are TRBV7-2 and TRBJ2-4; D tentatively reads TRBD1 or TRBD2 (5 bases each). CDR3 length equals 13 residues. Trimming left V 5 bases short and J 8 bases short, with 13 bases between. Looked up from germline, CDR1 is SGHTA and CDR2 is FQGNSA. In nucleotides, the CDR3 is TGTGCCAGCAGCCCGGACGGGACGGACATTCAGTACTTC. Residues: CASSPDGTDIQYF.

This clonotype was recorded many times. The chain recombines TRBV3-1 with TRBJ2-5; D might be TRBD2 (6 bases). This CDR3 comprises 15 residues. The V gene lost 6 bases and the J gene lost 2 bases, with 16 bases spanning the gap. The germline CDR1 and CDR2 sequences are LGHDT and YNNKEL (reference sequence). CDR3 residues: CASSRNPGLQETQYF. As DNA, the CDR3 is TGTGCCAGCAGTCGAAATCCGGGACTTCAAGAGACCCAGTACTTC.

At least ten counts were recorded for this clonotype. This rearrangement joins TRBV7-3 to TRBJ2-1; TRBD1 or TRBD2 may be the D gene (7 bases each). The V gene's germline CDR1 is SGHTA and CDR2 FQGTGA. CDR3 length: 16 residues. V was shortened by 4 bases and J by 6 bases, with 19 bases between the two germline ends. The CDR3 DNA sequence: TGTGCCAGCAGCTCCTTTCAGGGGGGGTCAGGCAATGAGCAGTTCTTC. This sequence encodes CASSSFQGGSGNEQFF.

The rearrangement joins TRBV30 to TRBJ2-3, with a tentative D call TRBD2 (6 bases). In germline, CDR1 is GTSNPN, CDR2 SVGIG (reference sequence). Trimming pared 0 bases from V and 5 bases from J, leaving 24 bases between. This CDR3 spans 18 amino acids. The CDR3 protein is CAWSVLNGGRDRVDTQYF. CDR3 bases: TGTGCCTGGAGTGTACTAAATGGAGGGCGGGACCGGGTAGATACGCAGTATTTT.

The table lists this clonotype with many counts. This chain links TRBV7-9 with TRBJ2-7; TRBD2 is a possible D gene (5 bases). V gave up 1 base and J gave up 7 bases, with 14 bases separating them. The CDR3 consists of 14 residues. The germline V gene has CDR1 SEHNR and CDR2 FQNEAQ (reference sequence). This chain's CDR3 is CASSLVVGDYEQYF. The CDR3 bases are TGTGCCAGCAGCTTAGTGGTGGGCGACTATGAGCAGTACTTC.